These 12 T cell receptor beta chains share one sample of origin, sequenced in a study of CD8 T cells in Susac syndrome (dated by TCRdb to between 2018 and 2021). Libraries were built with the immunoSEQ multiplex PCR assay. RNA was extracted using the RNeasy kit, and roughly 0.5 to 1 ug of the RNA was reverse transcribed with random hexamers. Through fastp at Q25 and MiXCR, TCRdb rebuilt clones from the public reads, retaining in-frame beta chains. Each CDR3 protein appears once, grouped with its most common genes and DNA. The sample contains around 170,000 distinct CDR3 sequences, roughly 94% of them found a single time. The top ten clonotypes cover less than 0.2% of the sample. Sequences were obtained from CD8+ T cells from PBMCs. These receptors came from a human donor with Susac syndrome.

The V gene is TRBV29-1, the J gene TRBJ1-2; tentative D call: TRBD1 (6 bases). The V and J ends lost 3 bases and 4 bases respectively, with 15 bases between them. CDR3 length equals 14 residues. The germline gives CDR1 SQVTM, CDR2 ANQGSEA. CDR3 protein: CSVDRGGGSYGYTF. CDR3 nucleotide sequence: TGCAGCGTTGATCGGGGGGGCGGTAGCTATGGCTACACCTTC.

The chain combines TRBV3-1 with TRBJ1-5; D gene ambiguous. With 0 bases removed from V and 5 bases from J, the gap between germline ends came to 8 bases. The germline gives CDR1 LGHDT, CDR2 YNNKEL (reference sequence). The CDR3 consists of 14 residues. The CDR3 protein is CASSQDHEDQPQHF. CDR3 DNA: TGTGCCAGCAGCCAAGATCATGAGGATCAGCCCCAGCATTTT.

The chain joins TRBV29-1 to TRBJ2-7; 8 bases are a match to TRBD2. The germline V gene encodes CDR1 SQVTM and CDR2 ANQGSEA. The CDR3 has 16 residues. With V trimmed by 0 bases and J by 2 bases, 9 bases remained unmatched. The CDR3 DNA sequence: TGCAGCGTTGAAGATCGGAGTAGCGGGAAACCCTACGAGCAGTACTTC. Amino acids: CSVEDRSSGKPYEQYF.

V gene TRBV20-1 combines with J gene TRBJ2-7, with 7 bases aligning to TRBD1. Trimming took 5 bases from V and 3 from J; bases not matched to a gene: 10. The CDR3 contains 14 residues. The V gene's germline CDR1 is DFQATT and CDR2 SNEGSKA (reference sequence). The chain's CDR3 is CSARRRDSIYEQYF. CDR3 sequence (DNA): TGCAGTGCTCGACGACGGGACAGTATCTACGAGCAGTACTTC.

CDR3 region: CASSLVSGTSGSLGTQYF. DNA of the CDR3: TGTGCCAGCAGCTTAGTATCCGGGACTAGCGGTTCTCTCGGTACGCAGTATTTT. This chain links TRBV11-3 with TRBJ2-3, with 11 nucleotides matching TRBD2. V lost 1 base, J lost 8 bases, and 14 bases stayed unmatched. The CDR3 contains 18 residues. Germline values: CDR1 SGHNT, CDR2 YENEEA.

This chain joins TRBV20-1 and TRBJ1-4; TRBD1 agrees at 7 bases. The ends lost 3 bases at V and 5 bases at J; junction bases unmatched: 6. Germline V gene data show CDR1 as DFQATT and CDR2 as SNEGSKA (reference sequence). CDR3 size: 14 residues. The DNA of the CDR3 is TGCAGTGCTAGCGGGACAGACCTAAATGAAAAACTGTTTTTT. Protein sequence: CSASGTDLNEKLFF.

V gene TRBV3-1 combines with J gene TRBJ2-7; 12 bases fit TRBD1. The ends lost 3 bases at V and 2 bases at J; junction bases unmatched: 14. The germline V gene has CDR1 LGHDT and CDR2 YNNKEL (reference sequence). This CDR3 contains 19 residues. The CDR3 sequence: CASSQNTGTGGFQTYEQYF. The CDR3 nucleotides are TGTGCCAGCAGCCAGAACACCGGGACAGGGGGCTTCCAAACCTACGAGCAGTACTTC.

V usage is TRBV6-6 and J usage is TRBJ1-1; TRBD1 might be the D (6 bases). Trimming cost V 4 bases and J 1 base, with 16 bases left between them. CDR3 length: 16 residues. The V gene's germline CDR1 is MNHNY and CDR2 SVGAGI (reference sequence). CDR3 DNA sequence: TGTGCCAGCAGTTCCAGAACGGGACACCCGAACACTGAAGCTTTCTTT. It encodes CASSSRTGHPNTEAFF.

V usage is TRBV2 and J usage is TRBJ2-4; 8 bases agree with TRBD1. CDR3 length equals 16 residues. CDR1 and CDR2 (germline): SNHLY, FYNNEI. V lost 5 bases to trimming and J lost 3 bases; unmatched junction nucleotides: 9. CDR3 residues: CASSPTGGLSKNIQYF. The CDR3 bases are TGTGCCAGCAGTCCCACAGGGGGATTGAGCAAAAACATTCAGTACTTC.

Here the CDR3 reads CATSRKTDPDQPQHF. As DNA, the CDR3 is TGTGCCACCAGCAGAAAGACAGATCCGGATCAGCCCCAGCATTTT. The chain is built from TRBV15 and TRBJ1-5, with D tentatively TRBD1 (5 bases). The CDR3 contains 15 residues. Germline CDR1 LNHNV, CDR2 YYDKDF (reference sequence). V gave up 2 bases and J gave up 5 bases, with 13 bases separating them.

The chain is built from TRBV6-6 and TRBJ1-2; 7 bases match TRBD1. The length of the CDR3 is 15 residues. Germline CDR1 and CDR2: MNHNY and SVGAGI (reference sequence). V trimming: 1 base; J trimming: 4 bases; junction bases outside the gene matches: 6. In DNA form, the CDR3 reads TGTGCCAGCAGTTACTTACAGGGGTCCTCCTATGGCTACACCTTC. It encodes CASSYLQGSSYGYTF.

The V call is TRBV28, the J call TRBJ2-3; the match to TRBD2 covers 10 bases. The V gene end was trimmed by 7 bases and the J gene end by 4 bases; junction bases not matched to a gene: 2. CDR1 MDHEN and CDR2 SYDVKM come from the germline V gene. The CDR3 length is 13 residues. CDR3 region: CASIAGGADTQYF. The CDR3 DNA reads as TGTGCCAGCATAGCGGGAGGTGCAGATACGCAGTATTTT. Full variable domain (rest looked up from reference TRBV28 and TRBJ2-3): DVKVTQSSRYLVKRTGEKVFLECVQDMDHENMFWYRQDPGLGLRLIYFSYDVKMKEKGDIPEGYSVSREKKERFSLILESASTNQTSMYLCASIAGGADTQYFGPGTRLTVL.